Here is one TCR beta chain with its context. Its antigen remains unknown. The source of the sample is a study of Ad26.COV2.S vaccination and SARS-CoV-2 variants. Method: immunoSEQ multiplex PCR; TCRdb's copy keeps in-frame clones and lacks some. The data hold some 240,000 clones, with roughly 85% observed a single time. Study outcomes and limitations: In TCR breadth and depth analyses, total T cell responses may have been underestimated.

The CDR3 length is 13 residues. V lost 2 bases, J lost 5 bases, and 6 bases lay in between. Documented treatment: over 15 received Ad26.COV2.S at low or high dose, single or two shots; about five received placebo; per-sample allocation not given. Collection of the samples took place on day 63 after the first injection of vaccine or placebo. The sequenced sample was peripheral blood, obtained in a trial of Ad26.COV2.S vaccine versus placebo. The receptor's source is a person between 18 and 65 years old who received the Ad26.COV2.S COVID-19 vaccine or a placebo. V and J are TRBV12-3 or TRBV12-4 and TRBJ2-2; D remains unclear. The CDR3 DNA sequence: TGTGCCAGCAGTTTAACGATTACCGGGGAGCTGTTTTTT. Its translation is CASSLTITGELFF.